The 29 T cell receptor beta chains in this list originate from one sample, sequenced in a study of cytomegalovirus exposure and HLA in healthy donors. Primers included in the PCR were 60 Vbeta and 13 Jbeta primers. Sequenced by immunoSEQ multiplex PCR; TCRdb stores in-frame clones only, minus some. The table shows more than 150,000 clones, with 70% to 80% occurring only once. What was sequenced was PBMCs. These receptors all come from a man in his forties in good health and CMV-seronegative.

The rearrangement joins TRBV28 to TRBJ2-3, with 12 bases matching TRBD1. V shed 8 bases and J 2 bases; nucleotides not matched to a gene: 8. The V gene's germline CDR1 is MDHEN and CDR2 SYDVKM. The length of the CDR3 is 16 residues. CDR3 sequence: CASSFGGQGATDTQYF. The CDR3 DNA sequence: TGTGCCAGCTCTTTTGGGGGACAGGGGGCCACAGATACGCAGTATTTT.

The chain links TRBV30 to TRBJ2-5, with 8 bases lining up with TRBD2. Trimming took 2 bases from V and 1 from J; bases not matched to a gene: 6. The CDR3 sequence is 15 residues long. Germline V gene lookup returns CDR1 GTSNPN and CDR2 SVGIG (reference sequence). CDR3: CAWSPTTSGQETQYF. CDR3 bases: TGTGCCTGGAGTCCCACCACTAGCGGCCAAGAGACCCAGTACTTC.

The V gene is TRBV6-5, the J gene TRBJ1-6, with D unresolved. Germline values: CDR1 MNHEY, CDR2 SVGAGI. There are 13 residues in the CDR3. Trimming pared 5 bases from V and 10 bases from J, leaving 12 bases between. CDR3: CASSEERVSPLHF. The CDR3 bases are TGTGCCAGCAGTGAAGAGAGGGTGTCACCCCTCCACTTT.

There are a few counts of this clone. The chain employs TRBV2 and TRBJ1-1; D is unresolved. Germline V lookup: CDR1 SNHLY, CDR2 FYNNEI. The length of the CDR3 is 13 residues. The germline V and J ends were trimmed by 8 bases and 1 base, with 11 bases remaining between them. The chain's CDR3 is CASRSGENTEAFF. CDR3 DNA sequence: TGTGCCAGCCGCTCGGGAGAGAACACTGAAGCTTTCTTT.

The chain uses TRBV11-1 and TRBJ1-1; D is ambiguous. V dropped 2 bases and J dropped 0 bases, with 10 bases sitting between them. Germline CDR1 and CDR2: SGHAT and FQDESV (reference sequence). The CDR3 extends over 15 amino acids. The CDR3 DNA sequence: TGTGCCAGCAGCTTAAGAGGGATAATGAACACTGAAGCTTTCTTT. Residues: CASSLRGIMNTEAFF. Together with reference TRBV11-1 and TRBJ1-1, the CDR3 gives the full variable domain: EAEVAQSPRYKITEKSQAVAFWCDPISGHATLYWYRQILGQGPELLVQFQDESVVDDSQLPKDRFSAERLKGVDSTLKIQPAELGDSAMYLCASSLRGIMNTEAFFGQGTRLTVV.

The rearrangement links TRBV28 to TRBJ1-3, with D maybe TRBD1 (5 bases). Trimming removed 6 bases from V and 0 bases from J, with 9 bases in between. CDR1 and CDR2 from the germline V gene are MDHEN and SYDVKM. This CDR3 region has 14 residues. CDR3 nucleotide sequence: TGTGCCAGCAGCAGCAGGGTCTCTGGAAACACCATATATTTT. Translating it yields CASSSRVSGNTIYF.

The chain has TRBV5-4 and TRBJ1-1; D might be TRBD1 (5 bases). The CDR3 consists of 14 residues. Germline CDR1 is SGHNT and CDR2 is YYREEE (reference sequence). V dropped 0 bases and J dropped 2 bases, with 8 bases sitting between them. As DNA, the CDR3 is TGTGCCAGCAGCTTGGACCAGGGAAACACTGAAGCTTTCTTT. Translated, it gives CASSLDQGNTEAFF.

The V call is TRBV6-5, the J call TRBJ2-7; the D gene is possibly TRBD1 (7 bases). The V gene lost 7 bases and the J gene lost 3 bases, with 19 bases spanning the gap. This CDR3 spans 15 amino acids. Germline CDR1 and CDR2: MNHEY and SVGAGI. The CDR3 region has the DNA TGTGCCAGCAAGGAGGGCGGCAGGGGGTTCTACGAGCAGTACGTC. This translates into CASKEGGRGFYEQYV.

This clone was recorded only once. The rearrangement links TRBV5-1 to TRBJ2-1; TRBD2 might be the D (7 bases). CDR3 length: 15 amino acids. With 4 bases removed from V and 2 bases from J, the gap between germline ends came to 13 bases. Looked up from germline, CDR1 is SGHRS and CDR2 is YFSETQ. The CDR3 region is CASSPGGVTYNEQFF. CDR3 nucleotides: TGCGCCAGCAGCCCGGGGGGCGTCACCTACAATGAGCAGTTCTTC. The whole variable domain, filled in from reference TRBV5-1 and TRBJ2-1, reads KAGVTQTPRYLIKTRGQQVTLSCSPISGHRSVSWYQQTPGQGLQFLFEYFSETQRNKGNFPGRFSGRQFSNSRSEMNVSTLELGDSALYLCASSPGGVTYNEQFFGPGTRLTVL.

This chain connects TRBV5-1 to TRBJ1-4; 8 positions match TRBD1. Trimming at V came to 3 bases and at J to 8 bases, leaving 6 bases not matched to a gene. The CDR3 is 14 amino acids. Germline CDR1 SGHRS, CDR2 YFSETQ. In DNA form, the CDR3 reads TGCGCCAGCAGCTCCGGGACAGGCGGAGAAAAACTGTTTTTT. The encoded protein is CASSSGTGGEKLFF. Together with reference TRBV5-1 and TRBJ1-4, the CDR3 gives the full variable domain: KAGVTQTPRYLIKTRGQQVTLSCSPISGHRSVSWYQQTPGQGLQFLFEYFSETQRNKGNFPGRFSGRQFSNSRSEMNVSTLELGDSALYLCASSSGTGGEKLFFGSGTQLSVL.

This chain uses TRBV9 with TRBJ1-2, with D possibly matching TRBD1 (6 bases). The length of the CDR3 is 15 residues. V was cut by 0 bases and J by 4 bases, with 13 bases left in between. Germline V gene lookup returns CDR1 SGDLS and CDR2 YYNGEE. CDR3 residues: CASSVGEGGGYGYTF. The CDR3 DNA follows: TGTGCCAGCAGCGTAGGGGAGGGGGGCGGCTATGGCTACACCTTC.

This clone was picked up a small number of times. The chain uses TRBV5-1 and TRBJ2-7; D gene unclear. With 7 bases removed from V and 3 bases from J, the gap between germline ends came to 14 bases. The V gene's germline CDR1 is SGHRS and CDR2 YFSETQ. The CDR3 totals 13 residues. The CDR3 region has the DNA TGCGCCAGCCTCTTACCAGACAACTACGAGCAGTACTTC. Its translation: CASLLPDNYEQYF.

The J gene is TRBJ1-1, the V gene TRBV20-1, with no clear D. Germline assignment: CDR1 DFQATT and CDR2 SNEGSKA (reference sequence). Trimming stripped 5 bases from V and 0 bases from J, with 4 bases between. The CDR3 runs 11 residues. This CDR3 is CSAYLNTEAFF. The DNA for the CDR3 is TGCAGTGCTTACTTGAACACTGAAGCTTTCTTT.

The chain employs TRBV28 and TRBJ2-1, with 7 bases lining up with TRBD2. Germline-derived CDR1 and CDR2 are MDHEN and SYDVKM. The CDR3 has 16 amino acids. V trimming: 4 bases; J trimming: 0 bases; junction bases outside the gene matches: 6. This chain's CDR3 is CASSSSGTFSYNEQFF. CDR3 coding DNA: TGTGCCAGCAGTTCAAGCGGGACCTTCTCCTACAATGAGCAGTTCTTC.

This clone was detected a few times. The rearrangement uses TRBV19 and TRBJ2-1, with 8 nucleotides matching TRBD1. J lost 7 bases, V lost 3 bases, and 8 bases had no gene match. This CDR3 has 15 amino acids. The germline CDR1 and CDR2 sequences are LNHDA and SQIVND (reference sequence). The CDR3 bases are TGTGCCAGTAGTATTTCTAACAGGGGGAGGAATGAGCAGTTCTTC. Encoded protein: CASSISNRGRNEQFF.

The chain uses TRBV7-9 and TRBJ2-3; 11 nucleotides match TRBD2. There are 18 residues in the CDR3. CDR1 and CDR2 from the germline V gene are SEHNR and FQNEAQ (reference sequence). The V gene end was trimmed by 6 bases and the J gene end by 2 bases; junction bases not matched to a gene: 13. The CDR3 sequence is CASSLAGGLFRHTDTQYF. DNA of the CDR3: TGTGCCAGCAGTCTAGCGGGAGGTCTCTTCCGACACACAGATACGCAGTATTTT.

This rearrangement joins TRBV10-3 to TRBJ1-1; D may be TRBD1 (6 bases). CDR1 ENHRY and CDR2 SYGVKD come from the germline V gene. CDR3 length: 15 amino acids. Trimming took off 5 bases at V and 2 bases at J, with 15 bases between the two ends. The CDR3 coding sequence is TGTGCCATCAGTTTCGGAGTACAGGGAAACACTGAAGCTTTCTTT. Its translation is CAISFGVQGNTEAFF.

The chain employs TRBV7-5 and TRBJ1-1. TRBV7-5 is described as a pseudogene. This CDR3 is built from 17 residues. CDR3 nucleotides: TGTGTCAGAAGCTTAGGTCCACCCAGGGGAGGGCACACTGAAGCTTTCTTT. Protein sequence: CVRSLGPPRGGHTEAFF.

The chain recombines TRBV5-6 with TRBJ1-2, with D tentatively TRBD1 (5 bases). Deletions cut 3 bases from V and 7 bases from J, with 16 bases between. In germline, CDR1 is SGHDT, CDR2 YYEEEE. The CDR3 spans 14 residues. The CDR3 loop reads CASSSLSGSPGYTF. The CDR3 DNA follows: TGTGCCAGCAGCTCATTATCAGGGTCCCCTGGCTACACCTTC.

This clone has more than one count but fewer than ten. The CDR3 DNA reads TGTGCCAGCTCACCTCGGGTTCCTGCAACTAATGAAAAACTGTTTTTT. It codes for CASSPRVPATNEKLFF. The chain couples TRBV18 to TRBJ1-4, with no clear D. The CDR3 length is 16 residues. The germline V gene has CDR1 KGHSH and CDR2 LQKENI. The V end lost 3 bases, the J end lost 0 bases, and 11 bases lay between the germline ends.

This clone was seen more than once but under ten times. V gene TRBV4-1 combines with J gene TRBJ2-2; a weak D match, TRBD2 (6 bases). V was cut by 0 bases and J by 10 bases, with 15 bases left in between. The CDR3 consists of 15 residues. In germline, CDR1 is MGHRA, CDR2 YSYEKL. The CDR3 DNA reads as TGCGCCAGCAGCCAAGAACGGGAGCTCCAGGAGGAGCTGTTTTTT. It codes for CASSQERELQEELFF.

The chain combines TRBV7-3 with TRBJ2-3; possible D gene TRBD2, 6 bases. Germline V gene sequence: CDR1 SGHTA, CDR2 FQGTGA. The CDR3 runs to 14 residues. The germline V and J ends were trimmed by 5 bases and 9 bases, with 18 bases remaining between them. In DNA, the CDR3 is TGTGCCAGCAGCCCAGCGGGCCTGGGGAAAACGCAGTATTTT. Protein sequence: CASSPAGLGKTQYF.

The chain links TRBV7-3 to TRBJ2-3, with D unresolved. This CDR3 has 12 amino acids. Germline V CDR1 and CDR2: SGHTA, FQGTGA. Trimming removed 2 bases from V and 7 bases from J, with 7 bases in between. For the CDR3, the DNA is TGTGCCAGCAGCTTACGTCCTAATACGCAGTATTTT. It encodes CASSLRPNTQYF. Complete variable domain (other parts from reference TRBV7-3 and TRBJ2-3): GAGVSQTPSNKVTEKGKYVELRCDPISGHTALYWYRQSLGQGPEFLIYFQGTGAADDSGLPNDRFFAVRPEGSVSTLKIQRTERGDSAVYLCASSLRPNTQYFGPGTRLTVL.

Concerning this clone itself: One junction end does not reproduce the germline sequence, and a read error may be involved. This sequence joins TRBV7-9 and TRBJ1-3, with TRBD1 matching 8 bases. The CDR3 runs 17 residues. Per the germline V gene, CDR1 is SEHNR and CDR2 is FQNEAQ (reference sequence). The CDR3 sequence is CSSSSTQGVNSGNTIYF. CDR3 nucleotides: TGTTCCAGCAGCTCGACACAGGGGGTGAACTCTGGAAACACCATATATTTT.

The CDR3 nucleotides read TGCGCCAGCAGCACTGGGCCCGCCGGGGAGCTGTTTTTT. It specifies CASSTGPAGELFF. V is TRBV5-1 and J is TRBJ2-2; D is ambiguous. Per the germline V gene, CDR1 is SGHRS and CDR2 is YFSETQ. The CDR3 sequence is 13 residues long. The V end lost 4 bases, the J end lost 6 bases, and 10 bases lay between the germline ends.

This clone has a single count. This chain links TRBV6-6 with TRBJ2-3; 10 nucleotides agree with TRBD2. Per germline, CDR1 MNHNY and CDR2 SVGAGI (reference sequence). V was pared by 4 bases and J by 11 bases, with 6 bases of the junction left unmatched. CDR3 size: 13 residues. CDR3 bases: TGTGCCAGCAGTTGGCCCGGACTAGCGGAGCAGTATTTT. It yields the protein CASSWPGLAEQYF.

Turning to this clone: At one boundary the junction diverges from the germline segment, which might be a read error. This sequence joins TRBV7-9 and TRBJ1-3; TRBD1 might be the D (6 bases). The CDR3 totals 17 residues. Germline CDR1 is SEHNR and CDR2 is FQNEAQ (reference sequence). CDR3 nucleotide sequence: TGTTCCAGCAGCCTAGAGGGGGGGAAAGGAACTGGAAACACCATATATTTT. This codes for CSSSLEGGKGTGNTIYF.

V and J are TRBV6-6 and TRBJ1-5, with a tentative D call TRBD1 (6 bases). CDR3 length equals 13 residues. V was pared by 8 bases and J by 7 bases, with 15 bases between. Germline CDR1 reads MNHNY; CDR2 reads SVGAGI (reference sequence). The CDR3 DNA is TGTGCCAGCGGTCAGGGGACGAGCCAGCCCCAGCATTTT. Translation: CASGQGTSQPQHF.

The chain is built from TRBV20-1 and TRBJ2-3; D is unclear. CDR3 size: 11 residues. Germline CDR1 reads DFQATT; CDR2 reads SNEGSKA (reference sequence). Deletions cut 6 bases from V and 5 bases from J, with 9 bases between. Written as DNA, the CDR3 is TGCAGTGCGAGGCCGGAAGATACGCAGTATTTT. Translating gives CSARPEDTQYF.